A single sample is the source of the 16 T cell receptor beta chains below, sequenced in a study of blood T cell repertoires in COVID-19. The protocol was immunoSEQ multiplex PCR, while the TCRdb copy is restricted to in-frame clones and leaves out a portion. The sample shows over 300,000 clones, roughly 82% of them seen only once. Sequences were obtained from peripheral blood. These TCRs come from a woman aged 50 to 60 with acute or convalescent COVID-19.

Here the CDR3 DNA reads TGTGCCAGCAGCCAACGTCCCGGGACAGGGAGGTATGGCTACACCTTC. Its protein is CASSQRPGTGRYGYTF. This chain connects TRBV3-1 (or the pseudogene TRBV3-2) to TRBJ1-2; 9 nucleotides line up with TRBD1. This CDR3 is 16 amino acids long. The germline CDR1 and CDR2 sequences are LGHDT and YNNKEL (reference sequence). The trim removed 2 bases at V and 5 bases at J, leaving 9 bases unmatched.

The chain links TRBV6-5 to TRBJ1-6; D possibly corresponds to TRBD1 (5 bases). V lost 6 bases and J 9 bases, leaving 18 bases between the germline ends. Germline V gene sequence: CDR1 MNHEY, CDR2 SVGAGI. The CDR3 loop spans 15 amino acids. The CDR3, as DNA: TGTGCCAGCAGGTCGTGGGGGGGGGTCACTTCACCCCTCCACTTT. Its protein is CASRSWGGVTSPLHF.

V gene TRBV24-1 combines with J gene TRBJ2-2; perhaps TRBD1 as D (6 bases). This CDR3 contains 16 residues. V was cut by 3 bases and J by 2 bases, with 12 bases left in between. Germline values: CDR1 KGHDR, CDR2 SFDVKD. In nucleotides, the CDR3 is TGTGCCACCAGTGATGCCGGGACAACCAACACCGGGGAGCTGTTTTTT. Amino acids: CATSDAGTTNTGELFF.

V gene TRBV30 combines with J gene TRBJ1-2; possible D gene TRBD1, 6 bases. Between the trimmed V and J ends, which lost 4 bases and 0 bases, there was a span of 15 bases. The CDR3 covers 15 residues. Per germline, CDR1 GTSNPN and CDR2 SVGIG (reference sequence). The CDR3 protein is CAWKDSPSANYGYTF. Written as DNA, the CDR3 is TGTGCCTGGAAGGACAGCCCTTCAGCTAACTATGGCTACACCTTC.

The chain recombines TRBV19 with TRBJ1-1; D possibly corresponds to TRBD1 (6 bases). Germline V CDR1 and CDR2: LNHDA, SQIVND (reference sequence). The ends were cut back, 5 bases at V and 5 bases at J, with 18 bases in the middle. The length of the CDR3 is 15 residues. CDR3 sequence: CASSETGLVLTEAFF. CDR3 coding DNA: TGTGCCAGTAGTGAGACAGGTCTGGTACTGACTGAAGCTTTCTTT.

The rearrangement uses TRBV27 and TRBJ2-4, with 10 bases lining up with TRBD1. CDR3 length equals 18 residues. Germline V CDR1 and CDR2: MNHEY, SMNVEV (reference sequence). J was trimmed by 0 bases and V by 5 bases; bases with no gene match: 10. The CDR3 bases are TGTGCCAGCAGTCCCTGGGACAGGGGTGTCCTAGCCAAAAACATTCAGTACTTC. Amino acid sequence: CASSPWDRGVLAKNIQYF.

This clone was recorded once. The CDR3, as DNA: TGTGCCAGCTCATTGACAGGGAACACCGGGGAGCTGTTTTTT. Its translation: CASSLTGNTGELFF. The rearrangement joins TRBV18 to TRBJ2-2; D possibly corresponds to TRBD1 (6 bases). The CDR3 runs to 14 residues. Trimming took off 5 bases at V and 1 base at J, with 8 bases between the two ends. Per the germline V gene, CDR1 is KGHSH and CDR2 is LQKENI.

The CDR3 here is CASSRGQGESPLHF. In DNA form, the CDR3 reads TGTGCCAGCAGCCGAGGACAGGGGGAATCACCCCTCCACTTT. The genes are TRBV7-3 and TRBJ1-6, with TRBD1 identical over 10 bases. V was clipped by 5 bases and J by 10 bases; unmatched bases: 5. The germline CDR1 and CDR2 sequences are SGHTA and FQGTGA. The CDR3 extends over 14 amino acids. Using reference TRBV7-3 and TRBJ1-6 for the parts outside the CDR3, the full variable domain is GAGVSQTPSNKVTEKGKYVELRCDPISGHTALYWYRQSLGQGPEFLIYFQGTGAADDSGLPNDRFFAVRPEGSVSTLKIQRTERGDSAVYLCASSRGQGESPLHFGNGTRLTVT.

This chain uses TRBV7-6 with TRBJ1-1; 7 nucleotides agree with TRBD1. The trim removed 1 base at V and 1 base at J, leaving 3 bases unmatched. Germline CDR1 reads SGHVS; CDR2 reads FNYEAQ. This CDR3 region has 15 residues. The CDR3 DNA follows: TGTGCCAGCAGCTTAGGGACAGGATCGAACACTGAAGCTTTCTTT. Translated, it gives CASSLGTGSNTEAFF.

This clone was seen once. The chain couples TRBV5-5 to TRBJ1-2, with 10 bases identical to TRBD1. The ends lost 2 bases at V and 3 bases at J; junction bases unmatched: 4. The CDR3 extends over 15 amino acids. The germline V gene encodes CDR1 SGHKS and CDR2 YYEKEE (reference sequence). The CDR3 spells CASSFGQGDYYGYTF. As DNA, the CDR3 is TGTGCCAGCAGCTTTGGACAGGGGGATTACTATGGCTACACCTTC.

The genes are TRBV7-9 and TRBJ2-3; D remains unclear. The germline V gene encodes CDR1 SEHNR and CDR2 FQNEAQ (reference sequence). V lost 4 bases and J 4 bases, leaving 12 bases between the germline ends. CDR3 length: 14 residues. This chain's CDR3 is CASSSPFQSDTQYF. CDR3 coding DNA: TGTGCCAGCAGCTCCCCTTTTCAGTCAGATACGCAGTATTTT. Looking up the rest from reference TRBV7-9 and TRBJ2-3 gives the full variable domain: DTGVSQNPRHKITKRGQNVTFRCDPISEHNRLYWYRQTLGQGPEFLTYFQNEAQLEKSRLLSDRFSAERPKGSFSTLEIQRTEQGDSAMYLCASSSPFQSDTQYFGPGTRLTVL.

The V gene is TRBV6-1, the J gene TRBJ2-1, with D tentatively TRBD2 (5 bases). The V end lost 4 bases, the J end lost 0 bases, and 13 bases lay between the germline ends. The CDR3 has 16 residues. The germline CDR1 and CDR2 sequences are MNHNS and SASEGT. DNA of the CDR3: TGTGCCAGCAGTGGAGGAGGACGGAGCTCCTACAATGAGCAGTTCTTC. As protein: CASSGGGRSSYNEQFF.

The gene calls are TRBV24-1 and TRBJ1-1; D is perhaps TRBD1 (6 bases). The CDR3 spans 14 residues. V gave up 7 bases and J gave up 3 bases, with 14 bases separating them. The V gene's germline CDR1 is KGHDR and CDR2 SFDVKD. In DNA, the CDR3 is TGTGCCACCAGCCCGGGGGGGCAGGACACTGAAGCTTTCTTT. This sequence encodes CATSPGGQDTEAFF.

In this sample, this clone turned up once. The chain couples TRBV24-1 to TRBJ2-1; a possible D gene is TRBD1 (6 bases). With 5 bases removed from V and 7 bases from J, the gap between germline ends came to 20 bases. CDR1 and CDR2 from the germline V gene are KGHDR and SFDVKD. This CDR3 has 16 residues. The CDR3 DNA reads TGTGCCACCAGTGCTCAGGGGCGATCCTACGGGAATGAGCAGTTCTTC. Amino acids: CATSAQGRSYGNEQFF.

The rearrangement joins TRBV12-5 to TRBJ1-2, with TRBD1 as a possible D gene (6 bases). Germline assignment: CDR1 LGHNT and CDR2 FRNRAP. V shed 1 base and J shed 5 bases, with 8 bases lying between them. The CDR3 sequence is 13 residues long. CDR3 nucleotide sequence: TGTGCTAGTGGTTTGGCTACAGGGTATGGCTACACCTTC. Translating it yields CASGLATGYGYTF.

The CDR3 DNA sequence: TGTGCCAGCAGTTACTCGGGGGGGGCAGATGGAAACACCATATATTTT. Protein sequence: CASSYSGGADGNTIYF. The chain uses TRBV6-5 and TRBJ1-3; D possibly corresponds to TRBD1 (6 bases). The CDR3 spans 16 residues. The germline gives CDR1 MNHEY, CDR2 SVGAGI. The germline V and J ends were trimmed by 0 bases and 3 bases, with 12 bases remaining between them.